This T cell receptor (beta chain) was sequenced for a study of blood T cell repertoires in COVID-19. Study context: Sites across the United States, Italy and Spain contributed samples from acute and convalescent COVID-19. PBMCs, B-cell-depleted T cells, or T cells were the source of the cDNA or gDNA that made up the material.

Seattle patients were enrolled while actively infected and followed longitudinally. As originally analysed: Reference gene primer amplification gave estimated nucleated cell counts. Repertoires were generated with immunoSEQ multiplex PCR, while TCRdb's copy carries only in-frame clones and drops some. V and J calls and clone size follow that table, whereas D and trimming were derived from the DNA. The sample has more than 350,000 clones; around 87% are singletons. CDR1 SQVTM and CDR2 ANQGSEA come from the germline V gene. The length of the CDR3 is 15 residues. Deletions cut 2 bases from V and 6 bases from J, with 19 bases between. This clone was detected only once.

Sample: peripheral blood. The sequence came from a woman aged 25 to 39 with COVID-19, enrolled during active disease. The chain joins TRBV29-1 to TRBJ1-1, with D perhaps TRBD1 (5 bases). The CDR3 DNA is TGCAGCGTTGAATGGAAGGCTCGGGGGTGGCCTGAAGCTTTCTTT. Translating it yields CSVEWKARGWPEAFF.